A single sample is the source of the 5 T cell receptor beta chains below, sequenced in a study of cytomegalovirus exposure and HLA in healthy donors. Researchers ran the PCR with 60 Vbeta and 13 Jbeta primers. TCRdb's copy holds only in-frame clones and misses some; the assay was immunoSEQ multiplex PCR. The top ten hold around 2.3% of the sample, which has about 98,000 clones, 55% to 75% seen once. The sequenced material came from PBMCs. The source is a man aged 50 to 60 in good health and CMV-seronegative.

The chain couples TRBV7-2 to TRBJ2-3; TRBD2 aligns across 9 bases. The V segment lost 3 bases and the J segment 2 bases; nucleotides outside the gene matches: 3. Germline-derived CDR1 and CDR2 are SGHTA and FQGNSA. The CDR3 is 15 residues long. Written as DNA, the CDR3 is TGTGCCAGCAGCTTGCGACTAGCGGACACAGATACGCAGTATTTT. It translates to CASSLRLADTDTQYF.

This clone has a handful of counts. The CDR3 loop is CASSQTSGFSYNEQFF. The CDR3, as DNA: TGCGCCAGCAGCCAAACTAGCGGATTCTCCTACAATGAGCAGTTCTTC. The rearrangement joins TRBV4-1 to TRBJ2-1; 8 bases agree with TRBD2. V was clipped by 2 bases and J by 0 bases; unmatched bases: 3. The CDR3 spans 16 residues. CDR1 MGHRA and CDR2 YSYEKL come from the germline V gene.

The genes are TRBV7-9 and TRBJ1-4, with 10 bases lining up with TRBD1. The V gene end was trimmed by 4 bases and the J gene end by 3 bases; junction bases not matched to a gene: 14. Germline-derived CDR1 and CDR2 are SEHNR and FQNEAQ (reference sequence). The CDR3 consists of 19 residues. The CDR3 nucleotides are TGTGCCAGCAGCTCTTCGACAGGGGGCGCGAGAAAGTCTAATGAAAAACTGTTTTTT. Residues: CASSSSTGGARKSNEKLFF.

The chain combines TRBV6-5 with TRBJ1-6; no firm D call. The CDR3 extends over 12 amino acids. CDR1 is MNHEY, CDR2 SVGAGI, per germline. The V end was cut by 8 bases, the J end by 8 bases, with 10 bases between. CDR3 protein: CASGGLDSPLHF. In DNA, the CDR3 is TGTGCCAGCGGCGGACTCGATTCACCCCTCCACTTT.

CDR3 sequence (DNA): TGTGCCAGCTCACCCCCCGGGACAGGGTTTGGGGACTACGAGCAGTACTTC. Amino acid sequence: CASSPPGTGFGDYEQYF. The genes are TRBV18 and TRBJ2-5, with 9 bases identical to TRBD1. TRBJ2-7 explains the end of the DNA better; the J call may be wrong. The CDR3 runs to 17 residues. The germline V gene encodes CDR1 KGHSH and CDR2 LQKENI.